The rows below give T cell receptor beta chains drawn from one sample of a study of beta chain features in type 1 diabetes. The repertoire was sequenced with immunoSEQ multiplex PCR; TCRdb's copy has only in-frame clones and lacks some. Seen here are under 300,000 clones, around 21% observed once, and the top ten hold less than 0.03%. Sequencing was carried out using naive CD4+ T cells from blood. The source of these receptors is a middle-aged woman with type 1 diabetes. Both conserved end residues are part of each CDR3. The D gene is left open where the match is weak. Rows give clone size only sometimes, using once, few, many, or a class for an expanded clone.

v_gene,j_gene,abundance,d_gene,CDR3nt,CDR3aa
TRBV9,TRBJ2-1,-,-,TGTGCCAGCAGCTCCTATTTGTCAGGAGGAGGCAATGAGCAGTTCTTC,CASSSYLSGGGNEQFF
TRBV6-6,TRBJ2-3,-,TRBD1,TGTGCCAGCAGCTCACAGGGGACGCTCACAGATACGCAGTATTTT,CASSSQGTLTDTQYF
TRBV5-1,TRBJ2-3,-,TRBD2,TGCGCCAGCAGCTTGGCACTAGCGGGCCCCACAGATACGCAGTATTTT,CASSLALAGPTDTQYF
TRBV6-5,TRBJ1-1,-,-,TGTGCCAGCAGTGACGGCGGGGGGCGGGCTGAAGCTTTCTTT,CASSDGGGRAEAFF
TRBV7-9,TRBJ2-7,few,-,TGTGCCAGCAGTTGGGGACATTCTTCCTACGAGCAGTACTTC,CASSWGHSSYEQYF
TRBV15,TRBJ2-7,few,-,TGTGCCACCAGCAGAGGACAGACCTACGAGCAGTACTTC,CATSRGQTYEQYF
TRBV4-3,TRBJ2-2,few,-,TGCGCCAGCAGCCTTGGCAGGGCAGGGTGGGTGACCGGGGAGCTGTTTTTT,CASSLGRAGWVTGELFF
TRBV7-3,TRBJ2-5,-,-,TGTGCCAGCAGCCAGGGCAGGGGAAAGGTGGAGACCCAGTACTTC,CASSQGRGKVETQYF
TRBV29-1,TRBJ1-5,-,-,TGCAGCGTTTGGACAAGTAGCAATCAGCCCCAGCATTTT,CSVWTSSNQPQHF
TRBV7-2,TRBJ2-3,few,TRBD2,TGTGCCAGCAGCTTATGGGGGGGTAAAGATACGCAGTATTTT,CASSLWGGKDTQYF
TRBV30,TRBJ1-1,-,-,TGTGCCTGGGTACCTGACAGAGGCACTGAAGCTTTCTTT,CAWVPDRGTEAFF
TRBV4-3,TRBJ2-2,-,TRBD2,TGCGCCAGCAGCCCCAGGACTAGCGAGAACACCGGGGAGCTGTTTTTT,CASSPRTSENTGELFF
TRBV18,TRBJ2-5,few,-,TGTGCCAGCTCACCGAGGCAAGAGACCCAGTACTTC,CASSPRQETQYF
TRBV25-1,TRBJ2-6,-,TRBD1,TGTGCCAGCGGGGACAGTCGCTCTGGGGCCAACGTCCTGACTTTC,CASGDSRSGANVLTF
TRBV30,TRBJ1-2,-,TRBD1,TGTGCCTGGAGGGGACAGGGCCGGGGGCCCTACACCTTC,CAWRGQGRGPYTF
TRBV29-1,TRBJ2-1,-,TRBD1,TGCAGCGTGACCAAGATGACAGGGCCACAGTTCTTC,CSVTKMTGPQFF
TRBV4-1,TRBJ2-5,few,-,TGCGCCAGCAGCCACGCCTCCGGGGTTAGCGAGGCGACCCAGTACTTC,CASSHASGVSEATQYF
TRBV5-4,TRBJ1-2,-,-,TGTGCCAGCAGCTACGACAGGACGGCTGGCTACACCTTC,CASSYDRTAGYTF
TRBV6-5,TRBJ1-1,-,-,TGTGCCAGCGTTGCCCAGGGGAGTGAAGCTTTCTTT,CASVAQGSEAFF
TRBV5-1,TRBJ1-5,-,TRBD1,TGCGCCAGCAGCACAGGGGAGAGGAGTCAGCCCCAGCATTTT,CASSTGERSQPQHF
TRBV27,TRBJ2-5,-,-,TGTGCCACCCTGTCCCAGGGTGGAGAGACCCAGTACTTC,CATLSQGGETQYF
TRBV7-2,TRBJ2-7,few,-,TGTGCCAGCAGCCTCTCCTACGAGCAGTACTTC,CASSLSYEQYF
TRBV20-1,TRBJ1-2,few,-,TGCAAGAGGACTTTCCAAGGGGGCTACACCTTC,CKRTFQGGYTF
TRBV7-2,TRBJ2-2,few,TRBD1,TGTGCCAGCAGCTTAGACAGGGGGGCCGGGGAGCTGTTTTTT,CASSLDRGAGELFF
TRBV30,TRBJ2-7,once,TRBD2,TGTGCCTGGAGTTCGGGACTAGCGGGACTGAGTTACGAGCAGTACTTC,CAWSSGLAGLSYEQYF
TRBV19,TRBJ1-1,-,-,TGTGCCAGTATCCGGACCGGGATCGCTGAAGCTTTCTTT,CASIRTGIAEAFF
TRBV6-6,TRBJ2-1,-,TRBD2,TGTGCCAGCAGCTCCCGGGGGGGCTACAATGAGCAGTTCTTC,CASSSRGGYNEQFF
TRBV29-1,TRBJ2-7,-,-,TGCAGCGCCGCCGGACGGCTCAGGGACGAGCAGTACTTC,CSAAGRLRDEQYF
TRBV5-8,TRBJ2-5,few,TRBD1,TGTGCCAGCAGTATGTCTTGGGACAGGGGGCGCGAGACCCAGTACTTC,CASSMSWDRGRETQYF
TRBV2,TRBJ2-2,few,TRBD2,TGTGCCAGCAAGTCCGGGAGCGGGAGTAGAGCCGGGGAGCTGTTTTTT,CASKSGSGSRAGELFF
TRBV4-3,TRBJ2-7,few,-,TGCGCCAGCAGCCAAGATGTGGGCAACGAGCAGTACTTC,CASSQDVGNEQYF
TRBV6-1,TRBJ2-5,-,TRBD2,TGTGCCAGCAATTTAGCGGGGGCTAGGGAGACCCAGTACTTC,CASNLAGARETQYF
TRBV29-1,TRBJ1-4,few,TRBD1,TGCAGCGTTGACGGGACAGGGGAATACGCAACTAATGAAAAACTGTTTTTT,CSVDGTGEYATNEKLFF
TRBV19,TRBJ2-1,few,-,TGTGCCAGTAAGTCGGGTCGGGGCTCCTACAATGAGCAGTTCTTC,CASKSGRGSYNEQFF
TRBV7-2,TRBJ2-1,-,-,TGTGCCAGCAGCCTACTAGTGACTGAGCAGTTCTTC,CASSLLVTEQFF
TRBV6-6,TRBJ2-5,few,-,TGTGCCAGCAGTACACAAGAGACCCAGTACTTC,CASSTQETQYF
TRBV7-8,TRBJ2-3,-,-,TGTGCCAGCAGCTCAGGTGTTCTGGGAGATACGCAGTATTTT,CASSSGVLGDTQYF